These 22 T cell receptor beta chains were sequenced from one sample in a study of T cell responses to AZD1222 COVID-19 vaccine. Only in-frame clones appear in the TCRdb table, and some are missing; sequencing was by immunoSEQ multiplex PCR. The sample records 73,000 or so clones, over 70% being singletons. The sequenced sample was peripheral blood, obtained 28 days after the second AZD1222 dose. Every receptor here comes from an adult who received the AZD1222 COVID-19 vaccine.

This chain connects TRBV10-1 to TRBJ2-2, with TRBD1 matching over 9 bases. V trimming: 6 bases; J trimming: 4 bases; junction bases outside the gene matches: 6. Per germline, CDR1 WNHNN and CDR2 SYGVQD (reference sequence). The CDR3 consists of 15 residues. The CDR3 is CASRAGTGPTGELFF. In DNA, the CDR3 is TGCGCCAGCAGAGCCGGGACAGGGCCCACCGGGGAGCTGTTTTTT.

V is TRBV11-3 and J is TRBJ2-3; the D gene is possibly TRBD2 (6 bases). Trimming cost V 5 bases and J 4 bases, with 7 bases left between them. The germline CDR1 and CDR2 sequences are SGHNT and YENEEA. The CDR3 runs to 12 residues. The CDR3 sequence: CASSGGADTQYF. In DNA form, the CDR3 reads TGTGCCAGCAGCGGAGGGGCAGATACGCAGTATTTT.

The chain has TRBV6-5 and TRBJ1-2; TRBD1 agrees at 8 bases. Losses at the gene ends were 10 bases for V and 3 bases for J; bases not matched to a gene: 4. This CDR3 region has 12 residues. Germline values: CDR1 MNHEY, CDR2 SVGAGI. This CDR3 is CATLTGDYGYTF. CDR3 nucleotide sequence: TGTGCCACTCTGACAGGGGACTATGGCTACACCTTC.

In nucleotides, the CDR3 is TGTGCCAGCAGCTACGACAGGGCAGGTGAAGCTTTCTTT. It encodes CASSYDRAGEAFF. The rearrangement uses TRBV7-8 and TRBJ1-1; the match to TRBD1 covers 7 bases. Looked up from germline, CDR1 is SGHVS and CDR2 is FQNEAQ. J gave up 7 bases and V 4 bases, and 6 bases lay outside the gene matches. The CDR3 is made up of 13 amino acids. Together with reference TRBV7-8 and TRBJ1-1, the CDR3 gives the full variable domain: GAGVSQSPRYKVAKRGQDVALRCDPISGHVSLFWYQQALGQGPEFLTYFQNEAQLDKSGLPSDRFFAERPEGSVSTLKIQRTQQEDSAVYLCASSYDRAGEAFFGQGTRLTVV.

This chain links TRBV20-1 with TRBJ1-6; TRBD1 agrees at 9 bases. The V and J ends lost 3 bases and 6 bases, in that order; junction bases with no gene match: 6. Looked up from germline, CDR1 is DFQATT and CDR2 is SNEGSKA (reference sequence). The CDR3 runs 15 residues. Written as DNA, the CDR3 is TGCAGTGCTAGTTTCCGGGACAGGGTTAATTCACCCCTCCACTTT. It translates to CSASFRDRVNSPLHF.

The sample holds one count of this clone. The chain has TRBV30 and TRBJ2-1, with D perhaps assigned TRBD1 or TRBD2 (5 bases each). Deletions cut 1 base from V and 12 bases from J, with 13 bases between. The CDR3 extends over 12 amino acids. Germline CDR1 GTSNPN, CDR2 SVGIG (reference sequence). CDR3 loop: CAWSARGEAQFF. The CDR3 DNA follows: TGTGCCTGGAGTGCAAGGGGAGAGGCGCAGTTCTTC.

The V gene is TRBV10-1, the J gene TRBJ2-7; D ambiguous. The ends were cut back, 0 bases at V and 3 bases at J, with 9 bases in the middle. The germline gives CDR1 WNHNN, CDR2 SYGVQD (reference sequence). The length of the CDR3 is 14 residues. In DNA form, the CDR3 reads TGCGCCAGCAGTGAGTCCCTTGGAAACTACGAGCAGTACTTC. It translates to CASSESLGNYEQYF.

In DNA, the CDR3 is TGTGCCAGCAGCTTAGTCGGGGAGGCAGATACGCAGTATTTT. This gives the protein CASSLVGEADTQYF. The rearrangement links TRBV7-8 to TRBJ2-3, with D perhaps matching TRBD2 (6 bases). The length of the CDR3 is 14 residues. V lost 1 base and J lost 4, with 9 bases in between. In germline, CDR1 is SGHVS, CDR2 FQNEAQ.

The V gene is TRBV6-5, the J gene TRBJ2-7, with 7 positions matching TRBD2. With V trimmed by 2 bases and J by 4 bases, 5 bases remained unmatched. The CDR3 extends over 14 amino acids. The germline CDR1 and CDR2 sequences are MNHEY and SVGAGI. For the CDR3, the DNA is TGTGCCAGCAGTTACGGGGGGGGACGGTACGAGCAGTACTTC. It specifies CASSYGGGRYEQYF.

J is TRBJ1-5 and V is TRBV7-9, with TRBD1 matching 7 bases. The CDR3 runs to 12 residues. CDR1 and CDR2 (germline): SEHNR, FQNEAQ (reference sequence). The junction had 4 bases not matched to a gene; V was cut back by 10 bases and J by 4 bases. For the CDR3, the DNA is TGTGCCACCTCAGGGGGGAATCAGCCCCAGCATTTT. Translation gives CATSGGNQPQHF.

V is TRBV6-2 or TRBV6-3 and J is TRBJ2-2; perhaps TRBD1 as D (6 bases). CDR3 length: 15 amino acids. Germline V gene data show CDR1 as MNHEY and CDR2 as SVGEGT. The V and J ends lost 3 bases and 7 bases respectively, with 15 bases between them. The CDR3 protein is CASSYLAGVNGELFF. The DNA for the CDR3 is TGTGCCAGCAGTTATCTGGCAGGGGTAAACGGGGAGCTGTTTTTT.

In DNA form, the CDR3 reads TGTGCCAGCAGTGACGGTTGGACTAGCGGGGGGCCTAACAATGAGCAGTTCTTC. It codes for CASSDGWTSGGPNNEQFF. The gene calls are TRBV6-4 and TRBJ2-1, with TRBD2 identical over 14 bases. CDR1 and CDR2 (germline): MRHNA, SNTAGT. There are 18 residues in the CDR3. V was clipped by 2 bases and J by 5 bases; unmatched bases: 8.

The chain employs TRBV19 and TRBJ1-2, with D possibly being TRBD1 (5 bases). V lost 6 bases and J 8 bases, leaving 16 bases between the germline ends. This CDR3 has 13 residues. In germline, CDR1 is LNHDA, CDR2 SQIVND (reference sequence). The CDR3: CASRRNGARGYTF. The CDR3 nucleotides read TGTGCCAGTAGAAGGAATGGGGCCAGAGGCTACACCTTC.

As DNA, the CDR3 is TGCGCCAGCAGCTTGGAAGGACTAGCGGGAGGCCATGAGCAGTTCTTC. This codes for CASSLEGLAGGHEQFF. V and J are TRBV5-1 and TRBJ2-1, with 14 bases fitting TRBD2. The CDR3 runs to 16 residues. Germline V gene lookup returns CDR1 SGHRS and CDR2 YFSETQ. V lost 0 bases to trimming and J lost 8 bases; unmatched junction nucleotides: 4. The whole variable domain, filled in from reference TRBV5-1 and TRBJ2-1, reads KAGVTQTPRYLIKTRGQQVTLSCSPISGHRSVSWYQQTPGQGLQFLFEYFSETQRNKGNFPGRFSGRQFSNSRSEMNVSTLELGDSALYLCASSLEGLAGGHEQFFGPGTRLTVL.

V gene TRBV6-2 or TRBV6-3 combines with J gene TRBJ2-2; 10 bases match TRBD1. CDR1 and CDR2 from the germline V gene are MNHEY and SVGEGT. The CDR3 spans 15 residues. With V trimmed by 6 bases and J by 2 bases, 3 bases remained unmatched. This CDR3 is CASSRQGANTGELFF. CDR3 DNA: TGTGCCAGCAGCAGACAGGGGGCCAACACCGGGGAGCTGTTTTTT.

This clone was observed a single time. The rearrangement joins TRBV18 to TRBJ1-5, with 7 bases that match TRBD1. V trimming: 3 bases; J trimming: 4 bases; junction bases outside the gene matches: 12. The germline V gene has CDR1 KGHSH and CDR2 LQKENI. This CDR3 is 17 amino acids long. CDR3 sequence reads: CASSPDTGVPVNQPQHF. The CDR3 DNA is TGTGCCAGCTCACCGGATACAGGGGTACCGGTAAATCAGCCCCAGCATTTT.

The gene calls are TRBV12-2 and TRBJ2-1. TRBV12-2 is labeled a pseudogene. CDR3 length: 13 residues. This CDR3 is CASRSPVDNEQFF. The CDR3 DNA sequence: TGTGCAAGTCGCTCCCCTGTGGACAATGAGCAGTTCTTC.

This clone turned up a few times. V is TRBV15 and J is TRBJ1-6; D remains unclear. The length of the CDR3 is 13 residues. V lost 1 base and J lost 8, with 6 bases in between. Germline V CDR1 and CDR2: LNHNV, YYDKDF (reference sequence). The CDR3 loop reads CATSRAQDSPLHF. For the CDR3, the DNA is TGTGCCACCAGCAGAGCCCAGGATTCACCCCTCCACTTT.

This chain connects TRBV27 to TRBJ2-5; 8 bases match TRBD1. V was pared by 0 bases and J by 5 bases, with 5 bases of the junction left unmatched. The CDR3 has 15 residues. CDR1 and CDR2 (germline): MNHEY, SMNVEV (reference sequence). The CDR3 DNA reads TGTGCCAGCAGTTTATCTCAGGGGGCTTCGGAGACCCAGTACTTC. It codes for CASSLSQGASETQYF.

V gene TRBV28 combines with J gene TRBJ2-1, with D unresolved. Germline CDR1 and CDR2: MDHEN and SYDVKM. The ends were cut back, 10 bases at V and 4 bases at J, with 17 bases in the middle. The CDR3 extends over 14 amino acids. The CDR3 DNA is TGTGCCACCGTCCAAGTTGGCGGATACAATGAGCAGTTCTTC. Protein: CATVQVGGYNEQFF.

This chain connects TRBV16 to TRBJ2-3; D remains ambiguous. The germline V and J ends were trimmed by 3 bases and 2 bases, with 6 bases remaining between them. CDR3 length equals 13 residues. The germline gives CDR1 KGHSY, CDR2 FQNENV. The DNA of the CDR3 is TGTGCCAGCAGCCAGGATTTCACAGATACGCAGTATTTT. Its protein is CASSQDFTDTQYF.

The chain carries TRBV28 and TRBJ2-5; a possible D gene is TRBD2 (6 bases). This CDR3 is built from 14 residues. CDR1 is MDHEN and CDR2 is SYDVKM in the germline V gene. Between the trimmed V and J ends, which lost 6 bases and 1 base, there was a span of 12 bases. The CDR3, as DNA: TGTGCCAGCAGACCCCCGACTAGCCAAGAGACCCAGTACTTC. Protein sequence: CASRPPTSQETQYF.